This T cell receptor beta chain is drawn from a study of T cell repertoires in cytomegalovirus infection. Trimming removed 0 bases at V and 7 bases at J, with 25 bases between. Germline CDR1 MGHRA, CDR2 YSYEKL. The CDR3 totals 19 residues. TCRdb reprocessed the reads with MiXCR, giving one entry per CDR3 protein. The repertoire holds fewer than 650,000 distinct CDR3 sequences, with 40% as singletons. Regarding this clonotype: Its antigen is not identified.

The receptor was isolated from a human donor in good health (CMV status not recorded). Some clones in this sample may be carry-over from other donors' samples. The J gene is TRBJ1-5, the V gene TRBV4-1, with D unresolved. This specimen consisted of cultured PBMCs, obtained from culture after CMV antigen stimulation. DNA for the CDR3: TGCGCCAGCAGCCAAGATGGTGGCCAAATTTTTAGGGTGATCCAGCCCCAGCATTTT. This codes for CASSQDGGQIFRVIQPQHF.